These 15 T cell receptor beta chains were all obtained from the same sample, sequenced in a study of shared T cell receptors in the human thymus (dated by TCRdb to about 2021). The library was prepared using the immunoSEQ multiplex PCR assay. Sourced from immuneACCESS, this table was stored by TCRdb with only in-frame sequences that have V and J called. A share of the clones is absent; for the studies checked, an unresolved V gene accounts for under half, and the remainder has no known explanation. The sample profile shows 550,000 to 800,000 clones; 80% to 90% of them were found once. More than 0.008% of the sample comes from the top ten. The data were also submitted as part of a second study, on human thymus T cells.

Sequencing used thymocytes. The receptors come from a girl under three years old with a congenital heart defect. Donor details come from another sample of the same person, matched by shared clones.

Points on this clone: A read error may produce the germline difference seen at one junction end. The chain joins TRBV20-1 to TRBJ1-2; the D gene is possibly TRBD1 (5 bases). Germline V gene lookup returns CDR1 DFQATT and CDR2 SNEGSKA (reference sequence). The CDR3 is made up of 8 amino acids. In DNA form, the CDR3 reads TGCAGTGCTCCAGGGTTCCCCTTC. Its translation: CSAPGFPF.

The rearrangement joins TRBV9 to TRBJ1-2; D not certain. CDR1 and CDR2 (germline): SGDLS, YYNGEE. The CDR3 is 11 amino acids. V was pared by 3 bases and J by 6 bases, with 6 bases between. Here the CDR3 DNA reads TGTGCCAGCAGCGGGGAGGATGGCTACACCTTC. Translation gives CASSGEDGYTF.

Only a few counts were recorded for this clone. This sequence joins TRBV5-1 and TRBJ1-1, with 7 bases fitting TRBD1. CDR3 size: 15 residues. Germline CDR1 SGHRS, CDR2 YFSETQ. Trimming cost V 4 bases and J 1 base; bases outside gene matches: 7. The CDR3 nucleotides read TGCGCCAGCAGCCCAGACGGACAGGCGAACACTGAAGCTTTCTTT. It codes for CASSPDGQANTEAFF.

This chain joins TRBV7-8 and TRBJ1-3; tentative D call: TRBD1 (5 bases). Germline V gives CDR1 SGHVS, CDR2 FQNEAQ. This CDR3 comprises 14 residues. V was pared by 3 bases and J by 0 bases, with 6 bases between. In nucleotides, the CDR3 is TGTGCCAGCAGCTTTACAGGCTCTGGAAACACCATATATTTT. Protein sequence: CASSFTGSGNTIYF.

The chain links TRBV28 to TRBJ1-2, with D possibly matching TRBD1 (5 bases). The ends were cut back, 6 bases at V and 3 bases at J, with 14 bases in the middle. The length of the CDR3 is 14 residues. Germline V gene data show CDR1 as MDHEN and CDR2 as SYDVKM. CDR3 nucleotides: TGTGCCAGCAGCACACTCGACAGATACTATGGCTACACCTTC. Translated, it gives CASSTLDRYYGYTF.

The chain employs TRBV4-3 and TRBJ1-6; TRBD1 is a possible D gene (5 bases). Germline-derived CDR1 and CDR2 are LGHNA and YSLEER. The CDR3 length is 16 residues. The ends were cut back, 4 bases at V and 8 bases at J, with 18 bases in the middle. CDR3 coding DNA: TGCGCCAGCAGCCCCTACCCTGGGACTCCTGATTCACCCCTCCACTTT. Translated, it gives CASSPYPGTPDSPLHF.

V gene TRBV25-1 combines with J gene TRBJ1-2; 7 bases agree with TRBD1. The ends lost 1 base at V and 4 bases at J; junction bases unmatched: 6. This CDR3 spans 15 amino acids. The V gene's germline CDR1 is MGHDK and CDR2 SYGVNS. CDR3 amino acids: CASSEFTGDGYGYTF. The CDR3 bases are TGTGCCAGCAGTGAATTTACAGGGGATGGCTATGGCTACACCTTC.

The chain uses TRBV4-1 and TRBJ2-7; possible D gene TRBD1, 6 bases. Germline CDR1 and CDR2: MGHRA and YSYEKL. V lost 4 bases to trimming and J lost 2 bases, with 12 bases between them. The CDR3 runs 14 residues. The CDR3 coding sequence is TGCGCCAGCAGCCGAATCGGACAGACCTACGAGCAGTACTTC. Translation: CASSRIGQTYEQYF.

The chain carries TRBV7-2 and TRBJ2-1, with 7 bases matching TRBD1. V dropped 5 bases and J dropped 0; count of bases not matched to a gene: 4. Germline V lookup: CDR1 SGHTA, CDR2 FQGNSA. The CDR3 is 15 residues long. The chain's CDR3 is CASSTRQGSYNEQFF. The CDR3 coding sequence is TGTGCCAGCAGCACACGACAGGGCTCCTACAATGAGCAGTTCTTC. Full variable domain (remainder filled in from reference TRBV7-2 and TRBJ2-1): GAGVSQSPSNKVTEKGKDVELRCDPISGHTALYWYRQSLGQGLEFLIYFQGNSAPDKSGLPSDRFSAERTGGSVSTLTIQRTQQEDSAVYLCASSTRQGSYNEQFFGPGTRLTVL.

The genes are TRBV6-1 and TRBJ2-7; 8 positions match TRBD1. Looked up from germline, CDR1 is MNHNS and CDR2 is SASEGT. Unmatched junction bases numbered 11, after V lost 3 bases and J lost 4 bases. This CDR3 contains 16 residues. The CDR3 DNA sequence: TGTGCCAGCAGTGACCCCAAGAGGACAGGGAGGTACGAGCAGTACTTC. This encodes CASSDPKRTGRYEQYF.

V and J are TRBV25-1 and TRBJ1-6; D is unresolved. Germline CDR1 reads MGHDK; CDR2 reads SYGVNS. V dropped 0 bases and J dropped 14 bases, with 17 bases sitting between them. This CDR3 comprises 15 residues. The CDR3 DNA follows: TGTGCCAGCAGTGAATACGGGTCAGCCCGTCTCACCCTCCACTTT. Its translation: CASSEYGSARLTLHF.

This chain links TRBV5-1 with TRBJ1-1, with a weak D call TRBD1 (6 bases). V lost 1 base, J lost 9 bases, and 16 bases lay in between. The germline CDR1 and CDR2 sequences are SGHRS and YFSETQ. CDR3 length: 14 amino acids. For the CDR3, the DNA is TGCGCCAGCAGCTTGTCAATCGGACAGTTCAAAGCTTTCTTT. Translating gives CASSLSIGQFKAFF. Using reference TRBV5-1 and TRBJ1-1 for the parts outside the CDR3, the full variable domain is KAGVTQTPRYLIKTRGQQVTLSCSPISGHRSVSWYQQTPGQGLQFLFEYFSETQRNKGNFPGRFSGRQFSNSRSEMNVSTLELGDSALYLCASSLSIGQFKAFFGQGTRLTVV.

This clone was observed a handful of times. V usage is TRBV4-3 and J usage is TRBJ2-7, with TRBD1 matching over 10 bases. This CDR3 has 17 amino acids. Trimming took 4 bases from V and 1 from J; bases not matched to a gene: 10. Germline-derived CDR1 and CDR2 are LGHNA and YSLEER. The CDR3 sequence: CASSLKEGQGLSYEQYF. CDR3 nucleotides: TGCGCCAGCAGCCTTAAAGAGGGACAGGGGTTATCCTACGAGCAGTACTTC.

This CDR3 is CASSRNRTHTEAFF. In nucleotides, the CDR3 is TGTGCCAGCAGCCGGAACAGGACACACACTGAAGCTTTCTTT. This sequence joins TRBV7-2 and TRBJ1-1; TRBD1 might be the D (5 bases). V dropped 5 bases and J dropped 3 bases, with 13 bases sitting between them. Germline V gives CDR1 SGHTA, CDR2 FQGNSA. The CDR3 is 14 amino acids.

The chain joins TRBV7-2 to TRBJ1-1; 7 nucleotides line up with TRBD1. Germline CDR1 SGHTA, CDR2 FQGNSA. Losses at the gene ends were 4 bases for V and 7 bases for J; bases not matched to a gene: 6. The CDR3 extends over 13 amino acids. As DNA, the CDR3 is TGTGCCAGCAGCTCACAGGGGTACATTGAAGCTTTCTTT. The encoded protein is CASSSQGYIEAFF. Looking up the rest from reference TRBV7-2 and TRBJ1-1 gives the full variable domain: GAGVSQSPSNKVTEKGKDVELRCDPISGHTALYWYRQSLGQGLEFLIYFQGNSAPDKSGLPSDRFSAERTGGSVSTLTIQRTQQEDSAVYLCASSSQGYIEAFFGQGTRLTVV.